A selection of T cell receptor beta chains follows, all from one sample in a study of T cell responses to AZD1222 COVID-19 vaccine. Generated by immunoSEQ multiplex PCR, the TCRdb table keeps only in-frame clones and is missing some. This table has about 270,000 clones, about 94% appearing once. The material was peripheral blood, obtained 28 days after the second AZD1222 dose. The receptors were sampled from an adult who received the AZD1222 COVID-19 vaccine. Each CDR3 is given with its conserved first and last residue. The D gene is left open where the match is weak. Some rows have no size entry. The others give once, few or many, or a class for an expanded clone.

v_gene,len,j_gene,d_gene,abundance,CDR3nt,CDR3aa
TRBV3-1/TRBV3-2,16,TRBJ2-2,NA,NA,TGTGCCAGCAGCCTAGGGGCGGGGGCGAGGACCGGGGAGCTGTTTTTT,CASSLGAGARTGELFF
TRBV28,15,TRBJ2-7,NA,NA,TGTGCCAGCAGTAACGACAGGTACAGCTCCTACGAGCAGTACTTC,CASSNDRYSSYEQYF
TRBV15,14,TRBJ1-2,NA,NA,TGTGCCACCAGCACAGGGGCGCTGAACTATGGCTACACCTTC,CATSTGALNYGYTF
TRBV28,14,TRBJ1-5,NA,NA,TGTGCCAGCAGCTTATGGGGGGAGTATCAGCCCCAGCATTTT,CASSLWGEYQPQHF
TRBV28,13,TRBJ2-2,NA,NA,TGTGCCAGCAGGTTTCGGGTAACCGGGGAGCTGTTTTTT,CASRFRVTGELFF
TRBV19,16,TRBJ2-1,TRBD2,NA,TGTGCCAGTAACAGTCTGAGCGGGGGCGAACACAATGAGCAGTTCTTC,CASNSLSGGEHNEQFF
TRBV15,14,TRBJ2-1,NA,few,TGTGCCACCAGCAGAATGCGGGGAAACAATGAGCAGTTCTTC,CATSRMRGNNEQFF
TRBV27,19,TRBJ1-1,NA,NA,TGTGCCAGCCAACGGGGGGGGCCCGGAACATTGGGGATGGTAACTGAAGCTTTCTTT,CASQRGGPGTLGMVTEAFF
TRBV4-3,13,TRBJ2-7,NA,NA,TGCGCCAGCAGCCAAGAATTACGGGGCGAGCAGTACTTC,CASSQELRGEQYF
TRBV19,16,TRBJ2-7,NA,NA,TGTGCCAGTAGCCCTAATGGACAGCCAATATCCTACGAGCAGTACTTC,CASSPNGQPISYEQYF
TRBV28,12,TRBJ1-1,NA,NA,TGTGCCAGCAGCCTCCTGAACACTGAAGCTTTCTTT,CASSLLNTEAFF
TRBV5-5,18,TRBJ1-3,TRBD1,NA,TGTGCCAGCAGCTTCGACGGAGGACAGGCTGTCTCTGGAAACACCATATATTTT,CASSFDGGQAVSGNTIYF
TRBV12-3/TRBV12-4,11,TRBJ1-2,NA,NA,TGTGCCAGCACCCCAGGGGACGGCTACACCTTC,CASTPGDGYTF
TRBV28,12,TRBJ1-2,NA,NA,TGTGCCAGCAGCCTCGGGGACTATGGCTACACCTTC,CASSLGDYGYTF
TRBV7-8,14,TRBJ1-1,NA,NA,TGTGCCAGCAGCCCCCAGTCCAGGACCACTGAAGCTTTCTTT,CASSPQSRTTEAFF
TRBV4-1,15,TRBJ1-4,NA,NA,TGCGCCAGCAGCCAAGAACGCAGGGGAGGTGAAAAACTGTTTTTT,CASSQERRGGEKLFF
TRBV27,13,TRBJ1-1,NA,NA,TGTGCCAGCAGGCCCGGCAGGGGTACTGAAGCTTTCTTT,CASRPGRGTEAFF
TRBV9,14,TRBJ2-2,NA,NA,TGTGCCAGCAGCTCAGGGGTGGACACCGGGGAGCTGTTTTTT,CASSSGVDTGELFF
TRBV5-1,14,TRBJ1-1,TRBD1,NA,TGCGCCAGCAGCTTGGACAGGGGGAACACTGAAGCTTTCTTT,CASSLDRGNTEAFF
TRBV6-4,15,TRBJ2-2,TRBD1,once,TGTGCCAGCAGTGACTCACAGCGGGGACAGGGAAGGCTGTTTTTT,CASSDSQRGQGRLFF
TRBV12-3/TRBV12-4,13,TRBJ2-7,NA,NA,TGTGCCAGCAGTTTATGGGGGGGCGGAGAGCAGTACTTC,CASSLWGGGEQYF
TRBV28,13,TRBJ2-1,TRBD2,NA,TGTGCCAGCAGCTTTAGCGGGGGGGATGAGCAGTTCTTC,CASSFSGGDEQFF
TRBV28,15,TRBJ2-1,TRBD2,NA,TGTGCCAGCAGTTTGAGCGGGAGCTCCTACAATGAGCAGTTCTTC,CASSLSGSSYNEQFF
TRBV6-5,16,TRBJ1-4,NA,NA,TGTGCCAGCAGTTACGCAGGGACTGCAACTAATGAAAAACTGTTTTTT,CASSYAGTATNEKLFF
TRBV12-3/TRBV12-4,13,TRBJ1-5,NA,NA,TGTGCCAGCAGTCCCGACGGAAATCAGCCCCAGCATTTT,CASSPDGNQPQHF